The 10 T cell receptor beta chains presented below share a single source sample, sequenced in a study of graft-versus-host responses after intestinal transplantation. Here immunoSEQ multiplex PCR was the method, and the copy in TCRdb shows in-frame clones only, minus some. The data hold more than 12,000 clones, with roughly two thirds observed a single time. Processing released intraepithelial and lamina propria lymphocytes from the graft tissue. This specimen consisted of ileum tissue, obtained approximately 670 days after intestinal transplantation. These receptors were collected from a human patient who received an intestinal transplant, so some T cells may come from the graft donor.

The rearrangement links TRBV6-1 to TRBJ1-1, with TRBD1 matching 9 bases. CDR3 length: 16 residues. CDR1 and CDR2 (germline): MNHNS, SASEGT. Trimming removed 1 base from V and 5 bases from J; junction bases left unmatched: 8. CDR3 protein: CASSEELGQGSTEAFF. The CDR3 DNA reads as TGTGCCAGCAGTGAAGAGCTAGGACAGGGGTCGACTGAAGCTTTCTTT.

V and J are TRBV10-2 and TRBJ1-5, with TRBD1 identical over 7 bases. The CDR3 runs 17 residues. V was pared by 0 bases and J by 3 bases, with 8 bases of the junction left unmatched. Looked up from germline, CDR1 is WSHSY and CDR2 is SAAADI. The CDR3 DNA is TGCGCCAGCAGTGAGTCCTCTTGGAGGGGGCACAATCAGCCCCAGCATTTT. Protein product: CASSESSWRGHNQPQHF.

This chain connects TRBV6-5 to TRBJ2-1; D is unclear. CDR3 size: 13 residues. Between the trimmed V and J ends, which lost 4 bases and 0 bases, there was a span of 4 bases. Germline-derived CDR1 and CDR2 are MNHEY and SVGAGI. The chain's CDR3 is CASSSSSYNEQFF. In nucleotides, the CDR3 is TGTGCCAGCAGTTCGAGCTCCTACAATGAGCAGTTCTTC.

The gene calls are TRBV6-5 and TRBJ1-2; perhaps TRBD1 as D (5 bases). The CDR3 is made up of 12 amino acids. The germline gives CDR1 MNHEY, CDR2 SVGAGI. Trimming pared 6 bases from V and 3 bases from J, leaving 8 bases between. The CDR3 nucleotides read TGTGCCAGCAGCCAGGGTGACTATGGCTACACCTTC. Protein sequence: CASSQGDYGYTF.

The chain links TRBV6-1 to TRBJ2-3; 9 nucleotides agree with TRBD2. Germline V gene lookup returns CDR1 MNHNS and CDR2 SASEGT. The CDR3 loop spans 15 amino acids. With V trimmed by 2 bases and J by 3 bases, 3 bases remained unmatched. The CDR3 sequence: CASSEWLAGTDTQYF. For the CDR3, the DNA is TGTGCCAGCAGTGAATGGCTAGCGGGGACAGATACGCAGTATTTT.

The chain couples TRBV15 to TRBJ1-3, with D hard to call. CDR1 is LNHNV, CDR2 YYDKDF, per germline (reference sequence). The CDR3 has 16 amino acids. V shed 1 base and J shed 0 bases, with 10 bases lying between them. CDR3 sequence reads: CATSRVPGSSGNTIYF. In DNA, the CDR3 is TGTGCCACCAGCAGAGTTCCGGGGAGCTCTGGAAACACCATATATTTT.

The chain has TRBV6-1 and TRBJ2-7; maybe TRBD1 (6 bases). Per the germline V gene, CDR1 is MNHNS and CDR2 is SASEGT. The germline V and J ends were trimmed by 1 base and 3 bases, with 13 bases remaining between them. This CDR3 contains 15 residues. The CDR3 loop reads CASSEGPGQLYEQYF. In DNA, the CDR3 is TGTGCCAGCAGTGAAGGCCCCGGACAGCTCTACGAGCAGTACTTC.

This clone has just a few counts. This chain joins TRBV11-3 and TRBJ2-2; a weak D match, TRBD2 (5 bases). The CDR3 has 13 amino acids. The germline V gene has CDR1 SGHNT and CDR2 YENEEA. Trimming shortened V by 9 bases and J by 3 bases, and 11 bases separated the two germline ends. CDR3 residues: CASKSGDTGELFF. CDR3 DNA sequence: TGTGCCAGTAAGAGCGGTGACACCGGGGAGCTGTTTTTT.

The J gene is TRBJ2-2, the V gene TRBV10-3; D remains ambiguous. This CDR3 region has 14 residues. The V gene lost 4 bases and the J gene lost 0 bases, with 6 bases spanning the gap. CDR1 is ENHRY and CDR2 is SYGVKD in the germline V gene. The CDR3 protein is CAISVGANTGELFF. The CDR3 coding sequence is TGTGCCATCAGTGTTGGAGCGAACACCGGGGAGCTGTTTTTT.

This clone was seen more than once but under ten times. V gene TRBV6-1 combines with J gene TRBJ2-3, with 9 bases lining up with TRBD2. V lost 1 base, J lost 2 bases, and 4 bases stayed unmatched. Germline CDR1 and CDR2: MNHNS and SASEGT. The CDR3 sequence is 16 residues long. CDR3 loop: CASSEVGGGATDTQYF. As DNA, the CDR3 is TGTGCCAGCAGTGAAGTGGGCGGGGGGGCCACAGATACGCAGTATTTT.